This record looks at one TCR beta chain sequence and its context. The data belong to a study of blood T cell repertoires in COVID-19. The data were produced by immunoSEQ multiplex PCR, yet TCRdb's version contains in-frame clones alone and is incomplete. Among 300,000 or so clones listed, roughly nine tenths were seen once. Trimming pared 1 base from V and 5 bases from J, leaving 11 bases between. The germline CDR1 and CDR2 sequences are SGHRS and YFSETQ. The CDR3 runs 14 residues. The study assigned cohorts using participant-reported clinical history. Cohort 3 recovered donors had two negative PCRs, clearance, or symptom resolution.

The chain joins TRBV5-1 to TRBJ2-3; D might be TRBD1 (6 bases). The specimen sequenced was PBMCs or T cells enriched from blood (not recorded which). The sequence derives from a woman aged 30 to 39 who had recovered from COVID-19. Written as DNA, the CDR3 is TGCGCCAGCAGCTTGATTGCAGGGGAAGATACGCAGTATTTT. This gives the protein CASSLIAGEDTQYF.